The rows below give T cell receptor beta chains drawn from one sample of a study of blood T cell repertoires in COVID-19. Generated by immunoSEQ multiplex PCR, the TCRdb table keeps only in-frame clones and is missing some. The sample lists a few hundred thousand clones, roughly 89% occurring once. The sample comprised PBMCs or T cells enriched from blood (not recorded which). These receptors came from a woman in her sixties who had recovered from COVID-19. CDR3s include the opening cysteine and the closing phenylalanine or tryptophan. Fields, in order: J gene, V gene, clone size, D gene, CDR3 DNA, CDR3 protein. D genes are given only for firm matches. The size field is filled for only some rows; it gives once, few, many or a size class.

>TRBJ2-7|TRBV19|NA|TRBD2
TGTGCCAGTAGTATATCGGCTAGCGGGGAATACGAGCAGTACTTC
CASSISASGEYEQYF
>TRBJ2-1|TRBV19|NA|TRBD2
TGTGCCAGTGTGTGGTCTAGCGGGAGTGTTAATGAGCAGTTCTTC
CASVWSSGSVNEQFF
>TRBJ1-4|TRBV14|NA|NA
TGTGCCAGCAGCCAAGGTTGGAGTCCGACTAATGAAAAACTGTTTTTT
CASSQGWSPTNEKLFF
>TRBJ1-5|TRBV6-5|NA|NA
TGTGCCAGCAGTTTGCGGCGCGAACAGCCCCAGCATTTT
CASSLRREQPQHF
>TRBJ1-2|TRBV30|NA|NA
TGTGCCTGGAGATCAGGATATGGCTACACCTTC
CAWRSGYGYTF
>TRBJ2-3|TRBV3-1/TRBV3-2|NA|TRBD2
TGTGCCAGCAGCCGAGGTCCCCGGAAGGGACTAGCGGGGCGAGATACGCAGTATTTT
CASSRGPRKGLAGRDTQYF
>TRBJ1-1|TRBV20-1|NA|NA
TGCAGTGCTAGTTCAGGGCCCTCTGAAGCTTTCTTT
CSASSGPSEAFF
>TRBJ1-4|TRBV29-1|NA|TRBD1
TGCAGCGTTCGTATAGGGGGCGCAGAAAATGAAAAACTGTTTTTT
CSVRIGGAENEKLFF
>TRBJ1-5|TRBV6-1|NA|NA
TGTGCCAGCAGTGAAGCGATCGGCCCGGGGCAGCCCCAGCATTTT
CASSEAIGPGQPQHF
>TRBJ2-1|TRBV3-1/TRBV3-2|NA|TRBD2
TGTGCCAGCAGCCAAGCGGTTAGGGGAGGGTCTGAGCAGTTCTTC
CASSQAVRGGSEQFF
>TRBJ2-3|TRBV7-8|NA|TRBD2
TGTGCCAGCAGCTCGGCAGCGGGAGTGGGCACAGATACGCAGTATTTT
CASSSAAGVGTDTQYF
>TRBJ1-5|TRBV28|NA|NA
TGTGCCAGCAGTTTAGTAGGGGTTGGCAATCAGCCCCAGCATTTT
CASSLVGVGNQPQHF
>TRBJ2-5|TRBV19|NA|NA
TGTGCCAGTAGTATAGGGGCGGGCCTTGAGACCCAGTACTTC
CASSIGAGLETQYF
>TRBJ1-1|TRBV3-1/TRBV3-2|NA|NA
TGTGCCAGCAGCAACCGGTACGACACTGAAGCTTTCTTT
CASSNRYDTEAFF
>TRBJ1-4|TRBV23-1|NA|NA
TGCGCCAGCAGTCAATCGAAGGGGATTTTTAGAGGAAAACTGTTTTTT
CASSQSKGIFRGKLFF
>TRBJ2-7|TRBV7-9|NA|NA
TGTGCCAGCAGGTGGGGCGAGGACGAGCAGTACTTC
CASRWGEDEQYF
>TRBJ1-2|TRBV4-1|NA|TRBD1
TGCGCCAGCAGCCAAAAAGGGACATCCCAGGGGGACTATGGCTACACCTTC
CASSQKGTSQGDYGYTF
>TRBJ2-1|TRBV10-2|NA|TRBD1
TGCGCCAGCAGTGATCCGGGACAGATGTACAATGAGCAGTTCTTC
CASSDPGQMYNEQFF
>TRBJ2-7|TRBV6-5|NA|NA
TGTGCCAGCAGCTCTACAGGGAACGGAGGCGAGCAGTACTTC
CASSSTGNGGEQYF
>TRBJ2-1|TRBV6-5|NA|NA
TGTGCCGCAGGGGTACTTATTACTATTAGCGATGAGCAGTTCTTC
CAAGVLITISDEQFF
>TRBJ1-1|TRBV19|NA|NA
TGTGCCAGTAGTATTCAACAGTTGAACACTGAAGCTTTCTTT
CASSIQQLNTEAFF
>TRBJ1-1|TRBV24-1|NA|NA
TGTGCCACCAGGCCATGGGGGGAGTCCAACACTGAAGCTTTCTTT
CATRPWGESNTEAFF
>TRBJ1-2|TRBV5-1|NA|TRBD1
TGCGCCAGCAGCTTGGAGGGGACAGGGGGATATGGCTACACCTTC
CASSLEGTGGYGYTF
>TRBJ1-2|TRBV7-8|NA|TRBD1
TGTGCCAGCAGACCTGGTGGAGGGGGCGATGGCTACACCTTC
CASRPGGGGDGYTF
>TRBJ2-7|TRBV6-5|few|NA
TGTGCCAGCGGAGGAACTGAGACCTACGAGCAGTACTTC
CASGGTETYEQYF
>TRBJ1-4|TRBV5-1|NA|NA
TGCGCCAGCAGCTTGGCCGGGATTAGAGAAGAAAAACTGTTTTTT
CASSLAGIREEKLFF
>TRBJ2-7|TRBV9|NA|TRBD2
TGTGCCAGCAGCGTAGGAGCGGGAGTCTACGAGCAGTACTTC
CASSVGAGVYEQYF
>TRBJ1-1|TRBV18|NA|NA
TGTGCCAGCTCACCAATGGCGAACACTGAAGCTTTCTTT
CASSPMANTEAFF
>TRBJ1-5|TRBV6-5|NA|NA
TGTGCCAGCAGTCACGCCCCAGATCAGCCCCAGCATTTT
CASSHAPDQPQHF
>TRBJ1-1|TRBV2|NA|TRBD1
TGTGCCAGCACCGGACAGGGGAACACTGAAGCTTTCTTT
CASTGQGNTEAFF
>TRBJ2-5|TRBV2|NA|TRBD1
TGTGCCAGCAGTGAAGCTGGACAGGGAGAGACCCAGTACTTC
CASSEAGQGETQYF
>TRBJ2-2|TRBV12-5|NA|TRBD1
TGTGCTAGTGGACGGGACAGGGGGGAGCTGTTTTTT
CASGRDRGELFF
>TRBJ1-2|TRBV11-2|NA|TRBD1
TGTGCCAGCAGCCTAGGTTCCGACAGGGACCACTATGGCTACACCTTC
CASSLGSDRDHYGYTF
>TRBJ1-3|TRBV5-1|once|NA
TGCGCCAGCAGCTTGTCAGGGCAAAGCTCTGGAAACACCATATATTTT
CASSLSGQSSGNTIYF
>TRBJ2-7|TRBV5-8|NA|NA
TGTGCCAGCAGCTTGGCTCAGGGAACCCACGAGCAGTACTTC
CASSLAQGTHEQYF
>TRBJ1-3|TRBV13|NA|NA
TGTGCCAGCAGCCCCTTTACTGGAAACACCATATATTTT
CASSPFTGNTIYF
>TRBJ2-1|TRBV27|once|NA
TGTGCCAGCAGGCGGGCCTACAATGAGCAGTTCTTC
CASRRAYNEQFF
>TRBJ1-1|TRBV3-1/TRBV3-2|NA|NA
TGTGCCAGCAGCCAGGGGAGCACTGAAGCTTTCTTT
CASSQGSTEAFF
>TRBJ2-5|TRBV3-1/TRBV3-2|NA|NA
TGTGCCAGCAGCCAAGAGAGGCTCTACAGGTACCAGTACTTC
CASSQERLYRYQYF
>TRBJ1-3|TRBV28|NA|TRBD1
TGTGCCAGCAGGGGTCCGGGACAGGGAAGGGCGCTGGGGAACACCATATATTTT
CASRGPGQGRALGNTIYF
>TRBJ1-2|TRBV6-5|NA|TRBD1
TGTGCCAGCAGTTCCCGGGACAGGGACTATGGCTACACCTTC
CASSSRDRDYGYTF
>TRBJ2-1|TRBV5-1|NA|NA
TGCGCCAGCAGCTTGGGAGGGAGTACGTACAATGAGCAGTTCTTC
CASSLGGSTYNEQFF
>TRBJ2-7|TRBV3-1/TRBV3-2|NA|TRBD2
TGTGCCAGCAGCCAAGGTCTAGCGGAGACCTACGAGCAGTACTTC
CASSQGLAETYEQYF
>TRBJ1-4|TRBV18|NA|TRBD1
TGTGCCAGCTCAACACTACAGGGGGCAACTAATGAAAAACTGTTTTTT
CASSTLQGATNEKLFF
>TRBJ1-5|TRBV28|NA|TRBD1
TGTGCCAGCAGTTTAGGGGGACAGGGACAGCCCCAGCATTTT
CASSLGGQGQPQHF
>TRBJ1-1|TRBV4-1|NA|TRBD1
TGCGCCAGCAGCCACGCCGGGACAGGGGGCTCTGAAGCTTTCTTT
CASSHAGTGGSEAFF
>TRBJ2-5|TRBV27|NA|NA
TGTGCCAGCAGTCCTTTCGCGCGGGAGACCCAGTACTTC
CASSPFARETQYF
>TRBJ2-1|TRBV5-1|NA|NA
TGCGCCAGCAGCCCGACCCCGGAGGGGCGGTACAATGAGCAGTTCTTC
CASSPTPEGRYNEQFF
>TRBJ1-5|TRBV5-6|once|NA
TGTGCCAGCAGCTTGTTTGCAGGGCCCAATCAGCCCCAGCATTTT
CASSLFAGPNQPQHF
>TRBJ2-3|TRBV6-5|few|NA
TGTGCCAGCACCAACAGCCCGGGGTCCACAGATACGCAGTATTTT
CASTNSPGSTDTQYF
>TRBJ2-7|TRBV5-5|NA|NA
TGTGCCAGCAGCATGACAGGACCCTACGAGCAGTACTTC
CASSMTGPYEQYF
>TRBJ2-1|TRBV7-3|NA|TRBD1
TGTGCCAGCAGCACAACGGGACAGAACAATGAGCAGTTCTTC
CASSTTGQNNEQFF
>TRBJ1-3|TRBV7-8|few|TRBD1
TGTGCCAGCAGCGTGACAGGGTGGTCCTCTGGAAACACCATATATTTT
CASSVTGWSSGNTIYF